These 10 T cell receptor beta chains came from one sample sequenced in a study of T-cell reconstitution after alpha-beta-depleted transplantation in children. Molecular barcoding with unique molecular identifiers was used for the TCRbeta library. Via MiXCR, TCRdb re-called the PCR reads, giving one row per CDR3 protein. The sample lists more than 150,000 distinct CDR3 sequences; roughly 15% were seen once. The sample here was PBMCs from the stem cell graft donor, taken from the stem cell graft. Every receptor here comes from a human donor who donated a stem cell graft to a child with acute lymphoblastic leukemia.

This sequence joins TRBV4-2 and TRBJ2-2; perhaps TRBD2 as D (6 bases). This CDR3 has 16 residues. Per germline, CDR1 LGHNA and CDR2 YNFKEQ. V lost 4 bases and J lost 6, with 18 bases in between. The CDR3 sequence: CASSRLGGEDAGELFF. In nucleotides, the CDR3 is TGTGCCAGCAGCCGCCTGGGGGGAGAGGATGCCGGGGAGCTGTTTTTT.

Many counts were recorded for this clonotype. This rearrangement joins TRBV7-9 to TRBJ2-7; 8 positions agree with TRBD1. Germline CDR1 and CDR2: SEHNR and FQNEAQ (reference sequence). V shed 4 bases and J 1 base; nucleotides not matched to a gene: 6. The CDR3 consists of 15 residues. For the CDR3, the DNA is TGTGCCAGCAGCTCGACAGGGGTTACATCCTACGAGCAGTACTTC. Translated: CASSSTGVTSYEQYF. Complete variable domain (other parts from reference TRBV7-9 and TRBJ2-7): DTGVSQNPRHKITKRGQNVTFRCDPISEHNRLYWYRQTLGQGPEFLTYFQNEAQLEKSRLLSDRFSAERPKGSFSTLEIQRTEQGDSAMYLCASSSTGVTSYEQYFGPGTRLTVT.

This clonotype was seen many times. V and J are TRBV4-1 and TRBJ2-3, with TRBD2 matching over 7 bases. The V gene's germline CDR1 is MGHRA and CDR2 YSYEKL. This CDR3 spans 17 amino acids. V gave up 0 bases and J gave up 2 bases; unmatched junction bases: 8. The CDR3: CASSQEGGRVYTDTQYF. In DNA form, the CDR3 reads TGCGCCAGCAGCCAAGAAGGCGGGAGAGTATACACAGATACGCAGTATTTT.

This clonotype was counted ten times or more. The chain couples TRBV27 to TRBJ1-2; D not resolved. Germline V gene lookup returns CDR1 MNHEY and CDR2 SMNVEV (reference sequence). V was pared by 3 bases and J by 2 bases, with 10 bases between. CDR3 size: 14 residues. CDR3 region: CASSFGPFNYGYTF. The CDR3 DNA reads TGTGCCAGCAGTTTCGGCCCTTTCAACTATGGCTACACCTTC.

At least ten counts were recorded for this clonotype. The chain employs TRBV12-3 or TRBV12-4 and TRBJ2-3; weak D call: TRBD1 (5 bases). Deletions cut 7 bases from V and 4 bases from J, with 18 bases between. This CDR3 contains 15 residues. The CDR3 nucleotides read TGTGCCAGCACCCCGCCAGGACAACTCCCAGATACGCAGTATTTT. Translation: CASTPPGQLPDTQYF.

The rearrangement uses TRBV20-1 and TRBJ2-6; tentatively, D is TRBD1 (6 bases). The CDR3 is 15 amino acids. V was trimmed by 3 bases and J by 3 bases, leaving 12 bases between them. From germline, CDR1 is DFQATT and CDR2 SNEGSKA (reference sequence). The CDR3 coding sequence is TGCAGTGCTAGTGGGTCAGGGGTTGGGGCCAACGTCCTGACTTTC. It specifies CSASGSGVGANVLTF.

At least ten counts were recorded for this clonotype. The genes are TRBV5-1 and TRBJ2-7, with TRBD1 matching over 7 bases. The V and J ends lost 4 bases and 2 bases, in that order; junction bases with no gene match: 9. The germline V gene encodes CDR1 SGHRS and CDR2 YFSETQ. The CDR3 is 15 residues long. CDR3 DNA sequence: TGCGCCAGCAGCCCACCGGGACAGAGCACCTACGAGCAGTACTTC. It specifies CASSPPGQSTYEQYF.

The rearrangement uses TRBV6-1 and TRBJ2-1, with TRBD1 matching 7 bases. The germline V gene has CDR1 MNHNS and CDR2 SASEGT. The CDR3 is 13 amino acids. V lost 2 bases, J lost 9 bases, and 4 bases stayed unmatched. CDR3 DNA sequence: TGTGCCAGCAGTGAAATGGGACAGAGTGAGCAGTTCTTC. This sequence encodes CASSEMGQSEQFF.

Many counts were recorded for this clonotype. V gene TRBV20-1 combines with J gene TRBJ2-3, with no clear D. The germline gives CDR1 DFQATT, CDR2 SNEGSKA (reference sequence). V was cut by 6 bases and J by 7 bases, with 11 bases left in between. CDR3 size: 11 residues. CDR3 bases: TGCAGTGCCGTACAACTCAATACGCAGTATTTT. It is translated as CSAVQLNTQYF.

Concerning this clonotype: A read error is possible here, since a much larger clone lies one base away. V gene TRBV29-1 combines with J gene TRBJ2-2; D possibly uses TRBD1 or TRBD2 (5 bases each). CDR1 is SQVTM and CDR2 is ANQGSEA in the germline V gene. The CDR3 length is 14 residues. DNA for the CDR3: TGCAGCGCGGCGACACTTTCGGACACCGGGGAGCTGTCTTTT. This gives the protein CSAATLSDTGELSF.